These 14 T cell receptor beta chains were all obtained from the same sample, sequenced in a study of blood T cells in healthy people across ages. For the second PCR, which ran for 7 to 11 cycles, a sample-barcoded 5' primer and a J-beta primer mix were used. TCRdb reprocessed the 5' RACE reads via MiXCR and lists one record per CDR3 protein. This sample has about 1.4 million distinct CDR3 sequences, with approximately 60% found just once. The sample comprised blood. The receptor set was obtained from a young man in good health.

This chain links TRBV29-1 with TRBJ2-3; 13 bases match TRBD2. This CDR3 region has 16 residues. Unmatched junction bases numbered 6, after V lost 3 bases and J lost 3 bases. The germline gives CDR1 SQVTM, CDR2 ANQGSEA. The CDR3 sequence is CSVDWTSGRGTDTQYF. CDR3 coding DNA: TGCAGCGTTGATTGGACTAGCGGGAGAGGAACAGATACGCAGTATTTT.

The V gene is TRBV6-1, the J gene TRBJ2-5, with 8 bases aligning to TRBD2. The J call is doubtful: the DNA matches TRBJ2-7 better. This CDR3 has 15 residues. CDR1 MNHNS and CDR2 SASEGT come from the germline V gene. DNA of the CDR3: TGTGCCAGCAAGGAGGGGGGACTAGTTTTCTACGAGCAGTACTTC. Translating it yields CASKEGGLVFYEQYF.

The rearrangement links TRBV12-3 or TRBV12-4 to TRBJ1-1, with D unclear. This CDR3 comprises 13 residues. The V gene lost 5 bases and the J gene lost 8 bases, with 15 bases spanning the gap. The CDR3 protein is CASSQGTGSEAFF. CDR3 DNA sequence: TGTGCCAGCAGTCAAGGTACGGGGTCGGAAGCTTTCTTT.

This clonotype has only a few counts. This chain joins TRBV27 and TRBJ2-1; 9 positions agree with TRBD2. Germline V gene lookup returns CDR1 MNHEY and CDR2 SMNVEV (reference sequence). The CDR3 is made up of 17 amino acids. V lost 2 bases, J lost 7 bases, and 12 bases stayed unmatched. The CDR3 is CASSLLRRGGLRNEQFF. The CDR3 region has the DNA TGTGCCAGCAGTTTACTGCGGCGGGGGGGCCTAAGAAATGAGCAGTTCTTC.

This clonotype was seen a single time. The V call is TRBV7-6, the J call TRBJ2-1, with D unresolved. Germline V CDR1 and CDR2: SGHVS, FNYEAQ. Trimming pared 3 bases from V and 2 bases from J, leaving 8 bases between. This CDR3 contains 14 residues. The CDR3 reads CASSLMHPYNEQFF. The CDR3 DNA is TGTGCCAGCAGCTTGATGCATCCCTACAATGAGCAGTTCTTC.

This rearrangement joins TRBV29-1 to TRBJ1-1; D gene uncertain. CDR3 length: 12 amino acids. V was trimmed by 2 bases and J by 4 bases, leaving 8 bases between them. Germline V gives CDR1 SQVTM, CDR2 ANQGSEA. The CDR3 region is CSVEPWGTEAFF. In DNA form, the CDR3 reads TGCAGCGTTGAACCCTGGGGCACTGAAGCTTTCTTT. The full variable domain, rest sourced from reference TRBV29-1 and TRBJ1-1, is SAVISQKPSRDICQRGTSLTIQCQVDSQVTMMFWYRQQPGQSLTLIATANQGSEATYESGFVIDKFPISRPNLTFSTLTVSNMSPEDSSIYLCSVEPWGTEAFFGQGTRLTVV.

The J gene is TRBJ2-7, the V gene TRBV6-5, with 10 bases identical to TRBD2. Per germline, CDR1 MNHEY and CDR2 SVGAGI. This CDR3 has 13 amino acids. J was trimmed by 5 bases and V by 4 bases; bases with no gene match: 2. CDR3 DNA: TGTGCCAGCAGTTTCGGGACTAGCGACGAGCAGTACTTC. It encodes CASSFGTSDEQYF.

About this clonotype itself: One end of the junction does not line up with germline, which may come from a read error. The gene calls are TRBV6-2 or TRBV6-3 and TRBJ1-2; D remains ambiguous. Per germline, CDR1 MNHEY and CDR2 SVGEGT. The CDR3 extends over 15 amino acids. CDR3 nucleotides: TGTGCCACCCAGCGGTCGAGGAAAGCTAACTATGGCTACATCTTC. This codes for CATQRSRKANYGYIF.

This clonotype was counted once. The chain uses TRBV20-1 and TRBJ2-1; D could derive from TRBD1 or TRBD2 (5 bases each). V gave up 0 bases and J gave up 9 bases, with 15 bases separating them. Germline CDR1 and CDR2: DFQATT and SNEGSKA (reference sequence). CDR3 length: 14 residues. CDR3 nucleotides: TGCAGTGCTAGAGAGGGGGTCGCTATTTGTGAGCAGTTCTTC. Translated, it gives CSAREGVAICEQFF.

This chain uses TRBV28 with TRBJ2-5; 11 nucleotides line up with TRBD1. J lost 5 bases, V lost 4 bases, and 9 bases had no gene match. Germline V gene data show CDR1 as MDHEN and CDR2 as SYDVKM. The CDR3 contains 16 residues. The CDR3 bases are TGTGCCAGCAGTTCGTCCTGGACAGGGGGCGGGGAGACCCAGTACTTC. This sequence encodes CASSSSWTGGGETQYF.

The chain's CDR3 is CSARPKNTEAFF. The CDR3 DNA sequence: TGCAGTGCTAGACCAAAGAACACTGAAGCTTTCTTT. The rearrangement joins TRBV20-1 to TRBJ1-1; D is undetermined. The CDR3 spans 12 residues. V lost 2 bases and J lost 1, with 5 bases in between. The germline V gene encodes CDR1 DFQATT and CDR2 SNEGSKA (reference sequence).

This chain joins TRBV7-2 and TRBJ1-2; 8 bases are shared with TRBD1. The V gene end was trimmed by 4 bases and the J gene end by 7 bases; junction bases not matched to a gene: 11. Per germline, CDR1 SGHTA and CDR2 FQGNSA. There are 15 residues in the CDR3. The CDR3 spells CASSSALGQGSGYTF. CDR3 sequence (DNA): TGTGCCAGCAGCTCCGCCCTAGGACAGGGCTCTGGCTACACCTTC.

In its sample, this clonotype was seen a few times. This chain joins TRBV29-1 and TRBJ2-4; unclear D gene. This CDR3 is built from 13 residues. Germline V gene data show CDR1 as SQVTM and CDR2 as ANQGSEA. With 4 bases removed from V and 8 bases from J, the gap between germline ends came to 15 bases. This CDR3 is CSVVLAASDIQYF. In DNA form, the CDR3 reads TGCAGCGTTGTTTTGGCAGCGTCGGACATTCAGTACTTC.

This clonotype has a single count. This chain connects TRBV29-1 to TRBJ2-5; TRBD2 aligns across 9 bases. The last part of the DNA fits TRBJ2-7 better; the J call may be wrong. The V gene's germline CDR1 is SQVTM and CDR2 ANQGSEA. The CDR3 is made up of 18 amino acids. CDR3 nucleotide sequence: TGCAGCGTTGAAGGGAGGGCTAGCGGGAAGGAGATCGGCTACGAGCAGTACTTC. This sequence encodes CSVEGRASGKEIGYEQYF.